The source of this T cell receptor (beta chain) is a study of cytomegalovirus exposure and HLA in healthy donors. Study results and caveats: Trimming of TCR beta V- and J-genes showed a link, identified in a later analysis, to a missense DCLRE1C variant. Associated with HLA alleles at 0.05 false discovery rate in a later analysis were some 18,000 TCR beta sequences.

Note on this clone: Its target is unknown.

Trimming removed 1 base at V and 4 bases at J, with 17 bases between. Germline values: CDR1 LGHNA, CDR2 YSLEER. This CDR3 contains 16 residues. A multiplex PCR was run with 60 Vbeta primers and 13 Jbeta primers. In the original analysis: A later analysis counted approximately 88 million unique TCR beta chains, some 12 million shared. Sequencing used immunoSEQ multiplex PCR; TCRdb keeps in-frame clones, though not all of them. D and trimming come from the DNA, and the V and J calls and clone size come from that table. The table lists 200,000 or so clones, roughly 80% of them singletons. The V and J genes are TRBV4-3 and TRBJ2-7; D call uncertain. Sequencing was performed on PBMCs. This receptor was identified in a woman aged 25-40 years in good health and CMV-seropositive. CDR3 nucleotides: TGCGCCAGCAGCCAAGCCCACGTTGGCACGATTTACGAGCAGTACTTC. Translating gives CASSQAHVGTIYEQYF.